The 18 T cell receptor beta chains in this list originate from one sample, sequenced in a study of T and B cells in COVID-19 patients. TRB rearrangements were amplified by multiplex PCR with BIOMED2 TRB-A/B primers. TCRdb recomputed calls from the multiplex PCR reads with MiXCR, one row per CDR3 protein. This table holds roughly 13,000 distinct CDR3 sequences, under 30% found once. Blood genomic DNA input for TRB amplification was 250-500 ng. The sequencing sample was made of blood. Receptor source: a human donor who had recovered from COVID-19.

The chain is built from TRBV12-3 or TRBV12-4 and TRBJ2-7; D perhaps matches TRBD1 (6 bases). This CDR3 has 14 amino acids. Between the trimmed V and J ends, which lost 5 bases and 2 bases, there was a span of 13 bases. As DNA, the CDR3 is TGTGCCAGCAGTCTGGGGGCAGGGGCCTACGAGCAGTACTTC. Its protein is CASSLGAGAYEQYF.

Notes on this clonotype: The conserved closing phenylalanine or tryptophan is absent in this CDR3, likely reflecting a read error. For the CDR3, the DNA is TGTGCCAGCAGCTTAGTATCCCCTCAAGAGACCCAGTACTCC. Translating gives CASSLVSPQETQYS. The genes are TRBV7-6 and TRBJ2-5; D unclear. There are 14 residues in the CDR3. Germline V gene sequence: CDR1 SGHVS, CDR2 FNYEAQ. V shed 1 base and J shed 2 bases, with 8 bases lying between them.

The rearrangement links TRBV12-3 or TRBV12-4 to TRBJ2-1, with TRBD1 as a possible D gene (6 bases). The CDR3 covers 15 residues. The V end was cut by 5 bases, the J end by 2 bases, with 13 bases between. The CDR3 reads CASSLGAGAYNEQFF. For the CDR3, the DNA is TGTGCCAGCAGTCTGGGGGCAGGGGCCTACAATGAGCAGTTCTTC.

This clonotype was observed a few times. The chain combines TRBV5-1 with TRBJ2-7; 7 bases agree with TRBD1. Looked up from germline, CDR1 is SGHRS and CDR2 is YFSETQ. The V and J ends lost 4 bases and 5 bases, in that order; junction bases with no gene match: 9. The CDR3 runs to 14 residues. CDR3 sequence: CASSLQGYFHEQYF. The CDR3 coding sequence is TGCGCCAGCAGCCTACAGGGGTATTTCCACGAGCAGTACTTC.

The rearrangement uses TRBV6-6 and TRBJ2-3, with 9 bases aligning to TRBD2. Germline CDR1 is MNHNY and CDR2 is SVGAGI (reference sequence). The CDR3 is 15 amino acids. Trimming at V came to 6 bases and at J to 4 bases, leaving 8 bases not matched to a gene. CDR3 sequence reads: CASRPLAGGADTQYF. The DNA of the CDR3 is TGTGCCAGCAGACCATTGGCGGGGGGGGCAGATACGCAGTATTTT.

By its share, this clonotype is medium-sized. The rearrangement uses TRBV6-5 and TRBJ2-7; 8 bases are a match to TRBD2. The ends lost 6 bases at V and 3 bases at J; junction bases unmatched: 10. The CDR3 runs 15 residues. CDR1 and CDR2 from the germline V gene are MNHEY and SVGAGI. The CDR3 here is CASSLERGTIYEQYF. The DNA for the CDR3 is TGTGCCAGCAGCCTTGAGCGGGGGACCATCTACGAGCAGTACTTC.

This chain joins TRBV11-1 and TRBJ2-7; D is unclear. The germline V and J ends were trimmed by 1 base and 3 bases, with 7 bases remaining between them. The germline V gene has CDR1 SGHAT and CDR2 FQDESV (reference sequence). This CDR3 region has 13 residues. The CDR3 region is CASSLDPIYEQYF. CDR3 nucleotide sequence: TGTGCCAGCAGCTTAGATCCAATCTACGAGCAGTACTTC.

The chain links TRBV20-1 to TRBJ2-1, with 12 bases identical to TRBD2. Germline loops: CDR1 DFQATT, CDR2 SNEGSKA (reference sequence). V dropped 3 bases and J dropped 9; count of bases not matched to a gene: 9. The CDR3 has 15 amino acids. CDR3 sequence: CSASLATSGSFEQFF. The CDR3 coding sequence is TGCAGTGCTAGCCTGGCGACTAGCGGGAGCTTTGAGCAGTTCTTC.

There are a few counts of this clonotype. V and J are TRBV6-6 and TRBJ1-5; possible D gene TRBD1, 5 bases. Germline V CDR1 and CDR2: MNHNY, SVGAGI (reference sequence). The CDR3 spans 15 residues. V was clipped by 9 bases and J by 3 bases, with 18 bases between them. The CDR3 DNA sequence: TGTGCCAGTACCTCCCTTTCAGGGATCAATCAGCCCCAGCATTTT. It encodes CASTSLSGINQPQHF.

The V gene is TRBV18, the J gene TRBJ2-4, with D unclear. In germline, CDR1 is KGHSH, CDR2 LQKENI. The CDR3 extends over 13 amino acids. Trimming removed 2 bases at V and 8 bases at J, with 10 bases between. In DNA, the CDR3 is TGTGCCAGCTCACCAAATCGAATGGACATTCAGTACTTC. It yields the protein CASSPNRMDIQYF.

This clonotype was recorded a few times. CDR3 nucleotide sequence: TGTGCCAGCAGTCGAGTACAGGGGGCAAATCAGCCCCAGCATTTT. Translated: CASSRVQGANQPQHF. The gene calls are TRBV27 and TRBJ1-5; 9 nucleotides line up with TRBD1. The V gene's germline CDR1 is MNHEY and CDR2 SMNVEV (reference sequence). V was clipped by 5 bases and J by 4 bases; unmatched bases: 6. CDR3 length: 15 residues.

Of note for this clonotype: One base away lies a much larger clone, so this may be a sequencing read error. The rearrangement links TRBV27 to TRBJ2-3; 9 positions agree with TRBD2. Unmatched junction bases numbered 13, after V lost 8 bases and J lost 7 bases. The CDR3 is made up of 15 amino acids. The germline V gene has CDR1 MNHEY and CDR2 SMNVEV (reference sequence). The CDR3 spells CASAGIAGVLYTQYF. As DNA, the CDR3 is TGTGCCAGCGCGGGAATAGCGGGAGTGTTATATACGCAGTATTTT.

V and J are TRBV28 and TRBJ2-7, with D tentatively TRBD1 (5 bases). Trimming took 7 bases from V and 3 from J, leaving 16 bases between them. Germline-derived CDR1 and CDR2 are MDHEN and SYDVKM. This CDR3 comprises 14 residues. The CDR3 is CASTTWGSNYEQYF. CDR3 bases: TGTGCCAGCACTACTTGGGGCAGTAACTACGAGCAGTACTTC.

In this sample, this clonotype turned up once. This chain connects TRBV20-1 to TRBJ1-5; 10 bases agree with TRBD1. Trimming removed 3 bases from V and 5 bases from J; junction bases left unmatched: 10. The CDR3 contains 16 residues. CDR1 is DFQATT and CDR2 is SNEGSKA in the germline V gene (reference sequence). The CDR3 DNA is TGCAGTGCTAGGGCCTACGGGACAGGGGTACATCAGCCCCAGCATTTT. As protein: CSARAYGTGVHQPQHF.

The chain combines TRBV27 with TRBJ2-7, with 9 bases lining up with TRBD1. There are 14 residues in the CDR3. Germline CDR1 and CDR2: MNHEY and SMNVEV (reference sequence). J lost 6 bases, V lost 5 bases, and 8 bases had no gene match. The CDR3 DNA reads TGTGCCAGCAGTCTTGGGACAGGGCGTGGCGAGCAGTACTTC. Protein product: CASSLGTGRGEQYF.

This chain joins TRBV6-5 and TRBJ1-5; D perhaps matches TRBD1 (6 bases). Trimming removed 7 bases at V and 0 bases at J, with 19 bases between. The length of the CDR3 is 17 residues. CDR1 MNHEY and CDR2 SVGAGI come from the germline V gene. For the CDR3, the DNA is TGTGCCAGCAAGCGCTTAAGGGGGACATATAGCAATCAGCCCCAGCATTTT. Its protein is CASKRLRGTYSNQPQHF.

This clonotype is medium-sized by share. V usage is TRBV19 and J usage is TRBJ1-1; D gene unclear. This CDR3 region has 14 residues. In germline, CDR1 is LNHDA, CDR2 SQIVND (reference sequence). V was clipped by 1 base and J by 7 bases, with 13 bases between them. CDR3 sequence: CASSIVGTAGEAFF. In DNA, the CDR3 is TGTGCCAGTAGTATAGTCGGTACAGCGGGTGAAGCTTTCTTT.

This clonotype was detected a few times. This sequence joins TRBV6-4 and TRBJ1-4; D call uncertain. CDR1 is MRHNA, CDR2 SNTAGT, per germline. The CDR3 length is 15 residues. Trimming took off 6 bases at V and 8 bases at J, with 19 bases between the two ends. The CDR3: CASRGSTGDREKLFF. The DNA of the CDR3 is TGTGCCAGCAGGGGGTCCACTGGGGATCGCGAAAAACTGTTTTTT.